A single sample is the source of the 10 T cell receptor beta chains below, sequenced in a study of blood T cell repertoires in COVID-19. TCRdb keeps only in-frame clones here, not all; method: immunoSEQ multiplex PCR. Found here are about 300,000 clones, 85% to 90% of them singletons; the top ten hold less than 3.5%. Sequencing used PBMCs or T cells enriched from blood (not recorded which). The receptors shown here come from a woman aged 50 to 60 who had been exposed to COVID-19.

The gene calls are TRBV7-2 and TRBJ1-2; 8 positions agree with TRBD1. The ends lost 2 bases at V and 7 bases at J; junction bases unmatched: 12. The germline gives CDR1 SGHTA, CDR2 FQGNSA. The CDR3 extends over 16 amino acids. The CDR3 loop is CASSLHLSQGASGYTF. CDR3 in DNA: TGTGCCAGCAGCTTACATCTCTCTCAGGGGGCTTCTGGCTACACCTTC.

The chain has TRBV27 and TRBJ2-2; no reliable D call. CDR1 and CDR2 from the germline V gene are MNHEY and SMNVEV (reference sequence). The CDR3 has 16 residues. Trimming removed 4 bases at V and 0 bases at J, with 12 bases between. This CDR3 reads CASSSPSAANTGELFF. The DNA for the CDR3 is TGTGCCAGCAGTTCCCCGAGCGCGGCGAACACCGGGGAGCTGTTTTTT.

CDR3 in DNA: TGTGCCAGCATCATCGAACTAGCGGGGGGGCAGGAGCAGTACTTC. Translation: CASIIELAGGQEQYF. This rearrangement joins TRBV2 to TRBJ2-5; 13 positions match TRBD2. CDR3 length: 15 amino acids. The germline V gene encodes CDR1 SNHLY and CDR2 FYNNEI. V dropped 7 bases and J dropped 11; count of bases not matched to a gene: 13.

The rearrangement uses TRBV6-5 and TRBJ1-2; 11 bases match TRBD1. The germline V gene encodes CDR1 MNHEY and CDR2 SVGAGI. V lost 0 bases and J lost 4; bases outside the gene matches: 4. CDR3 size: 16 residues. CDR3 sequence (DNA): TGTGCCAGCAGTTACTCCGGGACAGGGGGGGGCTATGGCTACACCTTC. Translation: CASSYSGTGGGYGYTF.

The chain couples TRBV5-1 to TRBJ2-3; D gene unclear. Germline V gene sequence: CDR1 SGHRS, CDR2 YFSETQ. This CDR3 region has 13 residues. V was pared by 3 bases and J by 1 base, with 6 bases between. CDR3 coding DNA: TGCGCCAGCAGCTCCCCGGGCACAGATACGCAGTATTTT. Protein sequence: CASSSPGTDTQYF.

The J gene is TRBJ2-5, the V gene TRBV29-1; 7 positions agree with TRBD1. V lost 7 bases and J lost 9; bases outside the gene matches: 14. Germline-derived CDR1 and CDR2 are SQVTM and ANQGSEA. CDR3 length equals 13 residues. The CDR3 reads CSASGTAGRAQYF. The CDR3 nucleotides read TGCAGCGCCTCCGGGACAGCTGGTCGGGCCCAGTACTTC.

A few counts support this clone. The chain recombines TRBV3-1 (or the pseudogene TRBV3-2) with TRBJ1-1; 9 positions agree with TRBD1. This CDR3 is built from 16 residues. Germline CDR1 is LGHDT and CDR2 is YNNKEL (reference sequence). The V and J ends lost 4 bases and 1 base, in that order; junction bases with no gene match: 7. Here the CDR3 reads CASSRRQGGWNTEAFF. The CDR3 coding sequence is TGTGCCAGCAGCCGCAGACAGGGGGGGTGGAACACTGAAGCTTTCTTT.

The J gene is TRBJ2-5, the V gene TRBV5-4; the match to TRBD1 covers 9 bases. Germline V CDR1 and CDR2: SGHNT, YYREEE (reference sequence). J was trimmed by 4 bases and V by 4 bases; bases with no gene match: 8. This CDR3 is 15 amino acids long. The CDR3 sequence is CASSRTTGGGETQYF. The CDR3 bases are TGTGCCAGCAGCAGAACTACAGGGGGCGGAGAGACCCAGTACTTC.

The chain recombines TRBV3-1 (or the pseudogene TRBV3-2) with TRBJ2-5; weak D call: TRBD2 (5 bases). V gave up 1 base and J gave up 0 bases, with 9 bases separating them. CDR3 length: 15 residues. Germline V gives CDR1 LGHDT, CDR2 YNNKEL (reference sequence). CDR3 in DNA: TGTGCCAGCAGCCAAGTGATGGACTACCAAGAGACCCAGTACTTC. This gives the protein CASSQVMDYQETQYF.

This chain joins TRBV5-4 and TRBJ2-5; TRBD2 aligns across 8 bases. Losses at the gene ends were 7 bases for V and 6 bases for J; bases not matched to a gene: 20. The CDR3 has 17 residues. CDR1 is SGHNT, CDR2 YYREEE, per germline (reference sequence). Written as DNA, the CDR3 is TGTGCCAGCTTTGGGGAGGGCGGGGGGCCCTCGGTGCAGACCCAGTACTTC. Residues: CASFGEGGGPSVQTQYF.